The present TCR beta chain was sequenced within a study of brain T cells in children with intractable seizures. Some clones are missing from TCRdb's copy, which holds only in-frame ones; the method was immunoSEQ multiplex PCR. The sample consists of under 400,000 clones, more than 85% of them appearing once. The length of the CDR3 is 17 residues. Germline CDR1 and CDR2: SGHDN and FVKESK. Trimming removed 0 bases from V and 2 bases from J, with 16 bases in between. Time point indicated: blood from clinic visit 5 months post-surgery; TSC patient then seizure free. The V call is TRBV14, the J call TRBJ2-5, with D possibly TRBD2 on 6 matching bases. This clonotype originated in a boy less than two years old with tuberous sclerosis and intractable seizures. Specimen: peripheral blood, collected roughly 5 months after surgery. The chain's CDR3 is CASSQEKGGTIQETQYF. In DNA, the CDR3 is TGTGCCAGCAGCCAAGAGAAGGGAGGAACTATACAAGAGACCCAGTACTTC.